This record concerns one TCR beta chain sequence. As yet, its antigen is unknown. The germline V gene encodes CDR1 DFQATT and CDR2 SNEGSKA (reference sequence). Deletions cut 0 bases from V and 3 bases from J, with 15 bases between. The CDR3 has 15 residues. This record belongs to a study of blood T cells in healthy people across ages. The study, taken as a whole, reports: A conclusive naive versus antigen-experienced comparison was prevented by the unsorted PBMCs. More naive CD4+ cells and higher diversity were found in long-lived than in aged donors.

A second PCR, run for about 7 to 11 cycles, used a sample-barcoded 5' primer plus a J-beta primer mix. TCRdb ran MiXCR on the 5' RACE reads and lists one entry per CDR3 protein. The table records 1.5 million to 2 million distinct CDR3 sequences, around 48% of them present only once. The sample consisted of blood. This chain connects TRBV20-1 to TRBJ2-7; D not certain. This receptor was identified in a woman aged 40 to 50 in good health. CDR3 residues: CSARDPWTASYEQYF. DNA for the CDR3: TGCAGTGCTAGAGATCCCTGGACCGCCAGCTACGAGCAGTACTTC.